This T cell receptor (beta chain) was documented in a study of shared T cell receptors in the human thymus. Data came from immunoSEQ multiplex PCR; TCRdb stores just in-frame clones and leaves some out. The sample carries 540,000 or so clones, around three quarters recorded once. This clone was seen only a few times. The CDR3 length is 15 residues. Germline CDR1 and CDR2: SGHRS and YFSETQ. V was cut by 0 bases and J by 6 bases, with 12 bases left in between. This sample also belongs to another study, concerning human thymus T cells. That source adds: It was healthy Finnish infants having corrective surgery for congenital heart defects who were the donors. Thymic and blood repertoires appeared to show biased V and J gene usage. Related studies noted strongly shared thymic repertoires across unrelated people.

The gene calls are TRBV5-1 and TRBJ2-2, with D possibly TRBD1 on 5 matching bases. The clonotype was recovered from a boy in the first two years of life with a congenital heart defect. The sequenced material came from thymocytes. CDR3 bases: TGCGCCAGCAGCTTGGGCCCACAGGAACCCGGGGAGCTGTTTTTT. Its translation: CASSLGPQEPGELFF.